This TCR beta chain was captured by sequencing in a study of early T cells in non-severe SARS-CoV-2 infection. Overall study context: Unsorted whole-blood RNA was sequenced in bulk, leaving chains unpaired.

TCRdb re-analysed the 5' RACE reads in MiXCR, keeping a single row per CDR3 protein. Found here are 55,000 to 70,000 distinct CDR3 sequences, approximately 5.6% of them singletons; the top ten hold about 6.8%. This clonotype was detected a few times. The antigen remains undetermined. General observations from the study: The matching step, a VDJdb search, favored anti-spike CD8 responses and missed private and CD4 specificities.

This CDR3 spans 11 amino acids. V lost 5 bases and J 10 bases, leaving 9 bases between the germline ends. The sequenced sample was whole blood. The V and J genes are TRBV12-3 or TRBV12-4 and TRBJ2-1; D not certain. This clonotype originated in an adult who was a healthcare worker with PCR-confirmed SARS-CoV-2 infection or an uninfected control (not recorded which). Here the CDR3 reads CASSATVEQFF. The CDR3 DNA is TGTGCCAGCAGTGCCACGGTAGAGCAGTTCTTC.